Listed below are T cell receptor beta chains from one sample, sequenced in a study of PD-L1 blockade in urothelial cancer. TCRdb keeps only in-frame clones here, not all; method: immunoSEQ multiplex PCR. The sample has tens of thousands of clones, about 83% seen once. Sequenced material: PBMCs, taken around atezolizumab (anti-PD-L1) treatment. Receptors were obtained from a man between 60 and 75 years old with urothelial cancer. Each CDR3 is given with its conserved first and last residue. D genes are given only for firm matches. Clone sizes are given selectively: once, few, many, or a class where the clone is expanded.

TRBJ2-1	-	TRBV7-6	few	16	CASSLQRGGLGNEQFF	TGTGCCAGCAGCCTACAGAGGGGGGGCCTAGGAAATGAGCAGTTCTTC
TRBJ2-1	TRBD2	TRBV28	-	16	CASDARLAGVLDEQFF	TGTGCCAGTGATGCGCGACTAGCGGGAGTACTGGATGAGCAGTTCTTC
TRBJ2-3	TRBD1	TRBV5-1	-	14	CASSRDRGADTQYF	TGCGCCAGCAGCCGGGACAGGGGGGCAGATACGCAGTATTTT
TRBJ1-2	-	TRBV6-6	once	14	CASSTRTADGGYTF	TGTGCCAGCAGTACTCGGACAGCGGACGGGGGCTACACCTTC
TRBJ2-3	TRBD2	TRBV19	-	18	CASSIPTSGRGYTDTQYF	TGTGCCAGTAGTATCCCCACTAGCGGGAGAGGGTACACAGATACGCAGTATTTT
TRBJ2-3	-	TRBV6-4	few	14	CASSQGRGTDTQYF	TGTGCCAGCAGTCAGGGGCGGGGCACAGATACGCAGTATTTT
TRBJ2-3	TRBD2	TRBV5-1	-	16	CASSPTSGGGTDTQYF	TGCGCCAGCAGCCCAACTAGCGGGGGAGGGACAGATACGCAGTATTTT
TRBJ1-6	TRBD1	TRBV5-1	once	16	CASSLRQGANNSPLHF	TGCGCCAGCAGCTTGAGGCAGGGGGCGAATAATTCACCCCTCCACTTT
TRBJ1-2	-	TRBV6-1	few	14	CASSEWETGYGYTF	TGTGCCAGCAGTGAATGGGAGACAGGCTATGGCTACACCTTC
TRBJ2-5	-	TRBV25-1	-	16	CASSARDWYDRETQYF	TGTGCCAGCAGTGCCCGGGACTGGTACGACCGAGAGACCCAGTACTTC
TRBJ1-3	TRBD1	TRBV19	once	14	CASSDRGLGNTIYF	TGTGCCAGTAGCGACAGGGGGCTGGGAAACACCATATATTTT
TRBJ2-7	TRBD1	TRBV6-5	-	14	CASSYRDRGYEQYF	TGTGCCAGCAGTTACCGGGACAGGGGCTACGAGCAGTACTTC
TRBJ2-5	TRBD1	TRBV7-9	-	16	CASSLPGTGGKETQYF	TGTGCCAGCAGCTTGCCAGGGACAGGGGGGAAAGAGACCCAGTACTTC
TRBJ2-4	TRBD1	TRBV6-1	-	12	CASSRQGNIQYF	TGTGCCAGCAGCCGACAGGGAAACATTCAGTACTTC
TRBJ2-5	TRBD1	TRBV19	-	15	CASSIGAGGMETQYF	TGTGCCAGTAGTATAGGGGCAGGGGGCATGGAGACCCAGTACTTC
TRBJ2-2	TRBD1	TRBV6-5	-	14	CASSYGTVTGELFF	TGTGCCAGCAGTTACGGGACAGTCACCGGGGAGCTGTTTTTT
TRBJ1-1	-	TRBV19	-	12	CASRDTGAEAFF	TGTGCCAGTAGGGACACGGGCGCTGAAGCTTTCTTT
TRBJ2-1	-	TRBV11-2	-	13	CASSRSGYNEQFF	TGTGCCAGCAGCCGTAGCGGTTACAATGAGCAGTTCTTC
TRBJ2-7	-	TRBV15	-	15	CATSRDKTRNHEQYF	TGTGCCACCAGCAGAGACAAGACTAGAAACCACGAGCAGTACTTC
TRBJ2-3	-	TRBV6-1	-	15	CASRVQAASTDTQYF	TGTGCCAGCAGGGTACAAGCGGCTAGCACAGATACGCAGTATTTT
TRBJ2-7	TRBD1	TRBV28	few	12	CASSQQGDEQYF	TGTGCCAGCAGTCAACAGGGGGACGAGCAGTACTTC
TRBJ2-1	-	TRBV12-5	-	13	CASGLGDYNEQFF	TGTGCTAGTGGACTCGGAGACTACAATGAGCAGTTCTTC
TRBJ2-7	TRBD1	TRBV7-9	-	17	CASSLATGRQGSYEQYF	TGTGCCAGCAGCTTAGCTACGGGGAGACAGGGCTCCTACGAGCAGTACTTC
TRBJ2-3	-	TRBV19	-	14	CASDHGRGPDTQYF	TGTGCCAGTGATCATGGGCGGGGACCAGATACGCAGTATTTT
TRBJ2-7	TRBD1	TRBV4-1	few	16	CASSRDTTGSSYEQYF	TGCGCCAGCAGCCGCGACACGACAGGGAGCTCCTACGAGCAGTACTTC
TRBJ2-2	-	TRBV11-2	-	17	CASSLDSGFYRDGELFF	TGTGCCAGCAGCTTAGATAGTGGGTTCTATCGGGACGGGGAGCTGTTTTTT
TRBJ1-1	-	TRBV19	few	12	CASSRGATEAFF	TGTGCCAGTAGCCGGGGGGCCACTGAAGCTTTCTTT
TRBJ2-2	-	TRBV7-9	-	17	CASSATGRSGYTGELFF	TGTGCCAGCAGCGCCACCGGACGGAGCGGCTACACCGGGGAGCTGTTTTTT
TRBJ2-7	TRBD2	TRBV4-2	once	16	CASSQDQPAGVYEQYF	TGTGCCAGCAGCCAAGATCAACCAGCGGGGGTTTACGAGCAGTACTTC
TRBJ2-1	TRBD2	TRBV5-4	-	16	CASSSGGAGSYNEQFF	TGTGCCAGCAGCTCGGGAGGAGCGGGCTCCTACAATGAGCAGTTCTTC
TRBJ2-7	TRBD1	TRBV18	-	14	CASSRLDRGQEQYF	TGTGCCAGCTCACGCCTTGACAGGGGGCAAGAGCAGTACTTC
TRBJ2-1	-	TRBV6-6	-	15	CASSYRTDYYNEQFF	TGTGCCAGCAGTTACCGAACGGACTATTACAATGAGCAGTTCTTC
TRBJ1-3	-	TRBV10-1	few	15	CASSESVGQRNTIYF	TGCGCCAGCAGTGAGAGCGTTGGACAGAGAAACACCATATATTTT
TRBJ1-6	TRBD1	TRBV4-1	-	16	CASSQANRGHNSPLHF	TGCGCCAGCAGCCAAGCTAACAGGGGGCACAATTCACCCCTCCACTTT
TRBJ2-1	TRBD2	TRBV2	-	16	CASSPLAGGLHNEQFF	TGTGCCAGCAGTCCTCTAGCGGGGGGGCTTCACAATGAGCAGTTCTTC
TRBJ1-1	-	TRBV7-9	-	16	CASSPPMGTLNTEAFF	TGTGCCAGCAGCCCGCCCATGGGGACATTGAACACTGAAGCTTTCTTT
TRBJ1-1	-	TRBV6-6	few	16	CASSSREGGWNTEAFF	TGTGCCAGCAGTTCGCGGGAGGGAGGGTGGAACACTGAAGCTTTCTTT
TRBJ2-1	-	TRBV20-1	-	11	CSSPTGNEQFF	TGCAGTTCCCCGACAGGCAATGAGCAGTTCTTC
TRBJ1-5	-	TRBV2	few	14	CASRREVSNQPQHF	TGTGCCAGCAGGAGGGAGGTTAGCAATCAGCCCCAGCATTTT
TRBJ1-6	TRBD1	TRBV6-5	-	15	CASSTRTGADSPLHF	TGTGCCAGCAGTACACGGACAGGGGCAGATTCACCCCTCCACTTT
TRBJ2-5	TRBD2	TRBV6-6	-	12	CASSRGKETQYF	TGTGCCAGCTCGCGGGGGAAAGAGACCCAGTACTTC
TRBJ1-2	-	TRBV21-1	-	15	CASSHRAGWDYGYTF	TGTGCCAGCAGCCACCGAGCAGGGTGGGACTATGGCTACACCTTC
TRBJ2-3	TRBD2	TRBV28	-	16	CASSPGTSGRTDTQYF	TGTGCCAGCAGTCCCGGGACTAGCGGGAGGACAGATACGCAGTATTTT
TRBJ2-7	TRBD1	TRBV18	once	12	CASSPDRDEQYF	TGTGCCAGCTCACCCGACAGGGACGAGCAGTACTTC
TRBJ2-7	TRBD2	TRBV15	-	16	CATSRDGERGTYEQYF	TGTGCCACCAGCAGAGACGGGGAGCGGGGCACCTACGAGCAGTACTTC